These 27 T cell receptor beta chains were all obtained from the same sample, sequenced in a study of shared clonotypes between healthy human individuals. TCRdb's table, derived via immunoSEQ multiplex PCR, lists solely in-frame clones and lacks some. The sample has about 2.4 million clones; just over 90% are singletons. The sequenced material came from naive CD4+ T cells sorted from blood. The subset was: CD45RA+ positively selected. The receptors come from a man aged 18 to 30 in good health.

The chain couples TRBV28 to TRBJ2-2; 8 nucleotides match TRBD1. V gave up 6 bases and J gave up 4 bases; unmatched junction bases: 16. CDR1 and CDR2 from the germline V gene are MDHEN and SYDVKM. The CDR3 length is 18 residues. CDR3: CASSSGTGLRMSTGELFF. The CDR3 DNA reads as TGTGCCAGCAGCTCCGGGACAGGCCTCCGAATGAGCACCGGGGAGCTGTTTTTT.

V is TRBV5-1 and J is TRBJ2-5; possibly TRBD2 for D (6 bases). The length of the CDR3 is 16 residues. Trimming removed 4 bases from V and 5 bases from J, with 21 bases in between. Germline CDR1 SGHRS, CDR2 YFSETQ. The CDR3 region is CASSPEGIRGRETQYF. The CDR3 region has the DNA TGCGCCAGCAGCCCGGAGGGGATTCGGGGGAGGGAGACCCAGTACTTC.

Comment on this clone: The sample carries other DNA sequences with the same CDR3. This chain connects TRBV5-4 to TRBJ2-7, with TRBD2 identical over 13 bases. The germline V gene encodes CDR1 SGHNT and CDR2 YYREEE (reference sequence). This CDR3 has 14 amino acids. With V trimmed by 4 bases and J by 4 bases, 2 bases remained unmatched. The chain's CDR3 is CASSPGLAGYEQYF. CDR3 bases: TGTGCCAGCAGCCCGGGACTAGCGGGATACGAGCAGTACTTC. The whole variable domain, remainder taken from reference TRBV5-4 and TRBJ2-7, is ETGVTQSPTHLIKTRGQQVTLRCSSQSGHNTVSWYQQALGQGPQFIFQYYREEENGRGNFPPRFSGLQFPNYSSELNVNALELDDSALYLCASSPGLAGYEQYFGPGTRLTVT.

V is TRBV30 and J is TRBJ2-2; possible D gene TRBD1, 5 bases. This CDR3 region has 14 residues. The ends were cut back, 7 bases at V and 0 bases at J, with 12 bases in the middle. Germline CDR1 reads GTSNPN; CDR2 reads SVGIG (reference sequence). CDR3 sequence (DNA): TGTGCCTCCTCCAGGGAAACGAACACCGGGGAGCTGTTTTTT. Encoded protein: CASSRETNTGELFF.

The chain has TRBV5-1 and TRBJ2-3, with TRBD2 matching 7 bases. J lost 0 bases, V lost 4 bases, and 2 bases had no gene match. In germline, CDR1 is SGHRS, CDR2 YFSETQ. This CDR3 comprises 14 residues. The chain's CDR3 is CASSEGLSTDTQYF. The CDR3 bases are TGCGCCAGCAGCGAGGGACTAAGCACAGATACGCAGTATTTT.

J is TRBJ1-4 and V is TRBV9, with no clear D. This CDR3 has 16 residues. Trimming stripped 1 base from V and 1 base from J, with 11 bases between. Germline V lookup: CDR1 SGDLS, CDR2 YYNGEE. The DNA for the CDR3 is TGTGCCAGCAGCGTACAAGGGCGGGGAACTAATGAAAAACTGTTTTTT. It encodes CASSVQGRGTNEKLFF.

The CDR3 loop is CAISDMFWTSGTNTGELFF. For the CDR3, the DNA is TGTGCCATCAGTGATATGTTTTGGACTAGCGGGACGAACACCGGGGAGCTGTTTTTT. The rearrangement joins TRBV10-3 to TRBJ2-2; TRBD2 aligns across 12 bases. The CDR3 contains 19 residues. The V gene end was trimmed by 3 bases and the J gene end by 0 bases; junction bases not matched to a gene: 8. CDR1 and CDR2 (germline): ENHRY, SYGVKD.

This chain uses TRBV12-5 with TRBJ1-4; D is possibly TRBD1 (6 bases). Germline CDR1 is LGHNT and CDR2 is FRNRAP. Trimming removed 11 bases at V and 7 bases at J, with 23 bases between. The CDR3 totals 15 residues. CDR3 DNA: TGTGCTCCGGCGGCCAGGGGCGGGTTTGGTGAAAAACTGTTTTTT. Amino acid sequence: CAPAARGGFGEKLFF.

The gene calls are TRBV7-9 and TRBJ1-1; 9 bases are shared with TRBD1. The junction had 11 bases not matched to a gene; V was cut back by 8 bases and J by 4 bases. CDR1 SEHNR and CDR2 FQNEAQ come from the germline V gene (reference sequence). This CDR3 is 15 amino acids long. The CDR3 DNA sequence: TGTGCCAGCGACCGGACAGGGGCGATTGGCACTGAAGCTTTCTTT. Residues: CASDRTGAIGTEAFF.

CDR3 nucleotides: TGTGCCAGCAGCTTGGTTCGGAGGACAGGAACAGCTTTCTTT. Translation gives CASSLVRRTGTAFF. The genes are TRBV5-6 and TRBJ1-1, with 7 bases identical to TRBD1. There are 14 residues in the CDR3. Germline V gives CDR1 SGHDT, CDR2 YYEEEE. Trimming removed 0 bases from V and 10 bases from J; junction bases left unmatched: 9.

The chain employs TRBV28 and TRBJ2-7; no definite D call. CDR1 and CDR2 from the germline V gene are MDHEN and SYDVKM. The CDR3 spans 15 residues. The V end lost 6 bases, the J end lost 2 bases, and 17 bases lay between the germline ends. CDR3 protein: CASRGPGDPTYEQYF. The CDR3 DNA follows: TGTGCCAGCAGGGGCCCAGGCGACCCCACCTACGAGCAGTACTTC.

This chain links TRBV19 with TRBJ1-2, with 11 nucleotides matching TRBD1. The CDR3 runs to 15 residues. V shed 7 bases, J shed 8 bases, and the junction held 12 bases outside the gene matches. CDR1 is LNHDA and CDR2 is SQIVND in the germline V gene (reference sequence). Here the CDR3 reads CASTADRGRGKGYTF. DNA for the CDR3: TGTGCCAGTACCGCGGACAGGGGGCGAGGAAAGGGCTACACCTTC.

The chain joins TRBV14 to TRBJ2-7, with 7 bases lining up with TRBD1. CDR1 SGHDN and CDR2 FVKESK come from the germline V gene. After removal of 3 bases from V and 2 bases from J, the junction contained 4 bases not matched to a gene. The CDR3 is 14 residues long. CDR3 in amino acids: CASSQTGWAYEQYF. CDR3 coding DNA: TGTGCCAGCAGCCAGACAGGGTGGGCCTACGAGCAGTACTTC.

The chain recombines TRBV9 with TRBJ2-7, with 10 bases identical to TRBD2. V shed 0 bases, J shed 3 bases, and the junction held 6 bases outside the gene matches. The CDR3 contains 16 residues. In germline, CDR1 is SGDLS, CDR2 YYNGEE. The CDR3 loop reads CASSVGGAGGDYEQYF. The CDR3 nucleotides read TGTGCCAGCAGCGTAGGAGGAGCGGGAGGGGACTACGAGCAGTACTTC.

This clone was picked up one time. V and J are TRBV30 and TRBJ2-3; TRBD2 aligns across 12 bases. The V and J ends lost 2 bases and 6 bases, in that order; junction bases with no gene match: 6. Germline CDR1 reads GTSNPN; CDR2 reads SVGIG (reference sequence). The CDR3 runs 15 residues. CDR3 region: CAWSLLAGGSDTQYF. The CDR3 DNA sequence: TGTGCCTGGAGTCTACTAGCGGGAGGATCTGATACGCAGTATTTT.

This chain joins TRBV5-8 and TRBJ2-3, with 10 bases that match TRBD1. The CDR3 has 16 amino acids. CDR1 SGHTS and CDR2 YDEGEE come from the germline V gene. J lost 3 bases, V lost 0 bases, and 4 bases had no gene match. CDR3 loop: CASSLEGQGRTDTQYF. The DNA for the CDR3 is TGTGCCAGCAGCTTGGAGGGACAGGGGAGAACAGATACGCAGTATTTT.

The chain links TRBV6-5 to TRBJ1-2; no reliable D call. CDR3 length: 15 amino acids. V lost 2 bases to trimming and J lost 4 bases, with 14 bases between them. Looked up from germline, CDR1 is MNHEY and CDR2 is SVGAGI. In DNA form, the CDR3 reads TGTGCCAGCAGTTACGGCCCGTATCTTGGCTATGGCTACACCTTC. It codes for CASSYGPYLGYGYTF.

The CDR3 DNA reads TGTGCCAGCAGTTTAGCCAGGACCGGGGCCAACGTCCTGACTTTC. This gives the protein CASSLARTGANVLTF. The chain has TRBV27 and TRBJ2-6; D gene uncertain. Germline values: CDR1 MNHEY, CDR2 SMNVEV (reference sequence). Trimming took off 2 bases at V and 4 bases at J, with 9 bases between the two ends. CDR3 length: 15 amino acids.

The chain uses TRBV19 and TRBJ2-3; D is unresolved. The CDR3 totals 13 residues. CDR1 is LNHDA and CDR2 is SQIVND in the germline V gene (reference sequence). Deletions cut 4 bases from V and 5 bases from J, with 10 bases between. CDR3 loop: CASSTVKGDTQYF. CDR3 nucleotides: TGTGCCAGTAGTACGGTAAAGGGAGATACGCAGTATTTT.

V is TRBV5-4 and J is TRBJ2-7, with 11 bases matching TRBD2. Trimming cost V 2 bases and J 4 bases; bases outside gene matches: 8. The V gene's germline CDR1 is SGHNT and CDR2 YYREEE (reference sequence). CDR3 length: 16 amino acids. CDR3 nucleotide sequence: TGTGCCAGCAGCTTAGCCGGGACTAGCGGACGATACGAGCAGTACTTC. Its protein is CASSLAGTSGRYEQYF. Full variable domain (rest looked up from reference TRBV5-4 and TRBJ2-7): ETGVTQSPTHLIKTRGQQVTLRCSSQSGHNTVSWYQQALGQGPQFIFQYYREEENGRGNFPPRFSGLQFPNYSSELNVNALELDDSALYLCASSLAGTSGRYEQYFGPGTRLTVT.

The V gene is TRBV9, the J gene TRBJ2-3; a weak D match, TRBD2 (6 bases). The germline gives CDR1 SGDLS, CDR2 YYNGEE. V was shortened by 0 bases and J by 1 base, with 15 bases between the two germline ends. The length of the CDR3 is 17 residues. The chain's CDR3 is CASSVGIGGVGTDTQYF. CDR3 nucleotide sequence: TGTGCCAGCAGCGTAGGTATCGGGGGAGTGGGCACAGATACGCAGTATTTT.

The J gene is TRBJ2-1, the V gene TRBV18; 16 bases are shared with TRBD2. The junction had 5 bases not matched to a gene; V was cut back by 5 bases and J by 7 bases. From germline, CDR1 is KGHSH and CDR2 LQKENI. The CDR3 contains 16 residues. Written as DNA, the CDR3 is TGTGCCAGCTCAAACAAGGGACTAGCGGGGGGGAATGAGCAGTTCTTC. The encoded protein is CASSNKGLAGGNEQFF.

On this clone itself: This same CDR3 is encoded by further DNA sequences in the sample. The chain couples TRBV19 to TRBJ2-7, with D perhaps matching TRBD1 (6 bases). Germline CDR1 and CDR2: LNHDA and SQIVND (reference sequence). Trimming left V 3 bases short and J 3 bases short, with 15 bases between. The CDR3 is 15 residues long. The CDR3 region is CASSIAAGESYEQYF. As DNA, the CDR3 is TGTGCCAGTAGTATCGCGGCAGGGGAGAGCTACGAGCAGTACTTC.

In its sample, this clone was seen a few times. The chain carries TRBV30 and TRBJ1-1; 8 bases fit TRBD1. This CDR3 spans 11 amino acids. Germline-derived CDR1 and CDR2 are GTSNPN and SVGIG (reference sequence). V was pared by 4 bases and J by 11 bases, with 6 bases of the junction left unmatched. This chain's CDR3 is CAWMGQARAFF. CDR3 DNA sequence: TGTGCCTGGATGGGACAGGCGAGGGCTTTCTTT.

CDR3 sequence (DNA): TGCGCCAGCAGCCAAGGGGACAGGGGGCTCGGGGCCAACGTCCTGACTTTC. This gives the protein CASSQGDRGLGANVLTF. This rearrangement joins TRBV4-1 to TRBJ2-6; 12 bases align to TRBD1. CDR3 length equals 17 residues. The V and J ends lost 1 base and 4 bases, in that order; junction bases with no gene match: 2. Germline CDR1 is MGHRA and CDR2 is YSYEKL.

The V and J genes are TRBV6-4 and TRBJ2-3, with D possibly TRBD2 on 6 matching bases. Germline CDR1 and CDR2: MRHNA and SNTAGT. V lost 0 bases and J 4 bases, leaving 20 bases between the germline ends. This CDR3 has 18 amino acids. The DNA for the CDR3 is TGTGCCAGCAGTGACTCGAGTAGATCGGGGCCGGGGGCAGATACGCAGTATTTT. It specifies CASSDSSRSGPGADTQYF.

This chain joins TRBV5-1 and TRBJ1-3; no reliable D call. V lost 3 bases and J 4 bases, leaving 14 bases between the germline ends. Germline V lookup: CDR1 SGHRS, CDR2 YFSETQ. The CDR3 has 15 amino acids. Here the CDR3 DNA reads TGCGCCAGCAGCTGGACCACAGATCCCGGAAACACCATATATTTT. Translated: CASSWTTDPGNTIYF.